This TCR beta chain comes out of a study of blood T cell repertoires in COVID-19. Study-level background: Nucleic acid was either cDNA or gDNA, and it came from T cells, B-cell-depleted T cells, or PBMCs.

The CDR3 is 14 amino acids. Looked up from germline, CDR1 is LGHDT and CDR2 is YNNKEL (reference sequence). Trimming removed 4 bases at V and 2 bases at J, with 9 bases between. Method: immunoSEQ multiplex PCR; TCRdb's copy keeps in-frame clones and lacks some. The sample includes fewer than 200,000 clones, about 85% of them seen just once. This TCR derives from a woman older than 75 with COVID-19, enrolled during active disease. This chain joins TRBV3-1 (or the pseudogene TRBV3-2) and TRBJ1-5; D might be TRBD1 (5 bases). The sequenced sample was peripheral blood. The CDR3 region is CASSPGTRNQPQHF. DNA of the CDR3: TGTGCCAGCAGCCCAGGGACTCGCAATCAGCCCCAGCATTTT.